Listed below are T cell receptor beta chains from one sample, sequenced in a study of blood T cells in healthy people across ages. TCRdb passed the 5' RACE reads through MiXCR, listing each CDR3 protein once. The sample holds 650,000 to 700,000 distinct CDR3 sequences; 32% are singletons and the top ten take 15%. Sequencing input: blood. These receptor sequences come from a woman older than 75 in good health. The CDR3 runs from the conserved cysteine through the conserved F or W. D genes are given only for firm matches. Size is stated for part of the rows, as once, few or many counts, or as a class when the clone is expanded.

j_call: TRBJ2-7
d_call: NA
clone_size: NA
v_call: TRBV5-1
cdr3_nt: TGCGCCAGCAGCGGCCGTTTGAGGGAGCAGTACTTC
cdr3_aa: CASSGRLREQYF

j_call: TRBJ2-7
d_call: TRBD1
clone_size: many
v_call: TRBV5-1
cdr3_nt: TGCGCCAGCAGCTTGGGGACAGGGAGGTACGAGCAGTACTTC
cdr3_aa: CASSLGTGRYEQYF

j_call: TRBJ2-6
d_call: NA
clone_size: many
v_call: TRBV19
cdr3_nt: TGTGCCAGTAGTACCACGGGAACTGGGGCCAACGTCCTGACTTTC
cdr3_aa: CASSTTGTGANVLTF

j_call: TRBJ2-5
d_call: TRBD1
clone_size: many
v_call: TRBV6-6
cdr3_nt: TGTGCCAGCAGTGCGGACAGGGTGAAGCAGTACTTC
cdr3_aa: CASSADRVKQYF

j_call: TRBJ2-7
d_call: NA
clone_size: many
v_call: TRBV9
cdr3_nt: TGTGCCAGCAGCGTAGCCGCGCGACACGAGCAGTACTTC
cdr3_aa: CASSVAARHEQYF

j_call: TRBJ1-4
d_call: NA
clone_size: NA
v_call: TRBV7-9
cdr3_nt: TGTGCCAGCAGCTTTGTTCGGGGGACGAGTGAAAAACTGTTTTTT
cdr3_aa: CASSFVRGTSEKLFF

j_call: TRBJ1-5
d_call: TRBD1
clone_size: NA
v_call: TRBV30
cdr3_nt: TGTGCCTGGAGTGCAGGGGGCGCGGGTCAGCCCCAGCATTTT
cdr3_aa: CAWSAGGAGQPQHF

j_call: TRBJ1-2
d_call: NA
clone_size: NA
v_call: TRBV28
cdr3_nt: TGTGCCAGCAGCCCCGCAGGGTACTATGGCTACACCTTC
cdr3_aa: CASSPAGYYGYTF

j_call: TRBJ2-3
d_call: TRBD2
clone_size: many
v_call: TRBV5-1
cdr3_nt: TGCGCCAGCAGTTTTACTCGACTAGCGGTTAGCACAGATACGCAGTATTTT
cdr3_aa: CASSFTRLAVSTDTQYF

j_call: TRBJ1-1
d_call: NA
clone_size: few
v_call: TRBV2
cdr3_nt: TGTGCCAGCAAGGAGGGAGTCATGAACACTGAGGCTTTCTTT
cdr3_aa: CASKEGVMNTEAFF

j_call: TRBJ2-2
d_call: TRBD1
clone_size: few
v_call: TRBV6-2/TRBV6-3
cdr3_nt: TGTGCCAGCAGGCGCAGGGGGCTGAACGGGGAGCTGTTTTTT
cdr3_aa: CASRRRGLNGELFF

j_call: TRBJ2-1
d_call: TRBD2
clone_size: NA
v_call: TRBV5-1
cdr3_nt: TGCGCCAGCAGCCCCCTCGGGAGGGCCATAAATGAGCAGTTCTTC
cdr3_aa: CASSPLGRAINEQFF

j_call: TRBJ1-4
d_call: NA
clone_size: once
v_call: TRBV7-8
cdr3_nt: TGTGCCAGCAGCTACTCGACCGAGACAGGTGAAAAACTGTTTTTT
cdr3_aa: CASSYSTETGEKLFF

j_call: TRBJ2-7
d_call: TRBD2
clone_size: few
v_call: TRBV20-1
cdr3_nt: TGCAGTGCTAGACCCCGTCCGGCTAGCGGGGGGGCTCTCTCCTACAATGAGCAGTACTTC
cdr3_aa: CSARPRPASGGALSYNEQYF

j_call: TRBJ1-2
d_call: NA
clone_size: few
v_call: TRBV11-3
cdr3_nt: TGTGCCAGCAGCGAAGGAAGGGGGAGTGGATCTGGCTACACCTTC
cdr3_aa: CASSEGRGSGSGYTF

j_call: TRBJ1-1
d_call: NA
clone_size: few
v_call: TRBV6-5
cdr3_nt: TGTGCCAGCAGTAATCCGGGCCCGGGCACTGAAGCTTTCTTT
cdr3_aa: CASSNPGPGTEAFF

j_call: TRBJ1-2
d_call: NA
clone_size: few
v_call: TRBV10-3
cdr3_nt: TGTGCCGTCAGTGAGGAGTGGGGGTTACAGAACTATGGCTACACCTTC
cdr3_aa: CAVSEEWGLQNYGYTF

j_call: TRBJ2-3
d_call: TRBD2
clone_size: once
v_call: TRBV7-2
cdr3_nt: TGTGCCAGCAGCTATAGCGGGGGGACCCCTAGCACAGATACGCAGTATTTT
cdr3_aa: CASSYSGGTPSTDTQYF

j_call: TRBJ2-1
d_call: TRBD2
clone_size: NA
v_call: TRBV7-8
cdr3_nt: TGTGCCAGCAGCTTAACCCGACGAACGGGGGGTTCTCGGGAGCAGTTCTTC
cdr3_aa: CASSLTRRTGGSREQFF

j_call: TRBJ1-2
d_call: NA
clone_size: many
v_call: TRBV16
cdr3_nt: TGTGCCAGCAGCCATTTAGAGGGACTCCCACCAGGCGGCTACACCTTC
cdr3_aa: CASSHLEGLPPGGYTF